Listed here are 23 T cell receptor beta chains from one sample, sequenced in a study of T-cell reconstitution after alpha-beta-depleted transplantation in children. The TCRbeta library was prepared with unique molecular identifiers. From the PCR reads, TCRdb called clonotypes with MiXCR, one entry per CDR3 protein. The sample consists of around 960,000 distinct CDR3 sequences, around 30% of them appearing once. The material sequenced was PBMCs, mostly from graft donor cells, taken 360 days after TCRalphabeta/CD19-depleted stem cell transplant. These receptors all come from a boy younger than two who had a stem cell transplant for SCID, so the T cells may come from the graft donor.

This clonotype was picked up a small number of times. The chain combines TRBV12-3 or TRBV12-4 with TRBJ2-7, with D maybe TRBD1 (5 bases). V shed 5 bases and J shed 0 bases, with 17 bases lying between them. The CDR3 contains 16 residues. Here the CDR3 DNA reads TGTGCCAGCAGTCTTCAGGGCCAACTTTTCTCCTACGAGCAGTACTTC. Its protein is CASSLQGQLFSYEQYF.

The chain employs TRBV9 and TRBJ2-1; perhaps TRBD2 as D (5 bases). Germline V lookup: CDR1 SGDLS, CDR2 YYNGEE. The length of the CDR3 is 17 residues. The germline V and J ends were trimmed by 0 bases and 9 bases, with 22 bases remaining between them. The CDR3 loop is CASSVAAPFGGPSEQFF. In DNA form, the CDR3 reads TGTGCCAGCAGCGTAGCTGCCCCCTTTGGAGGCCCGAGTGAGCAGTTCTTC.

The chain uses TRBV12-3 or TRBV12-4 and TRBJ2-1; 7 nucleotides match TRBD2. The CDR3 runs to 15 residues. Trimming cost V 1 base and J 7 bases; bases outside gene matches: 7. CDR3 sequence reads: CASSLGGGIANEQFF. CDR3 DNA: TGTGCCAGCAGTTTAGGGGGGGGTATCGCGAATGAGCAGTTCTTC.

V is TRBV4-3 and J is TRBJ1-1; 7 bases are a match to TRBD1. CDR3 length equals 15 residues. J was trimmed by 6 bases and V by 4 bases; bases with no gene match: 11. Per germline, CDR1 LGHNA and CDR2 YSLEER. DNA of the CDR3: TGCGCCAGCAGCCTGAAATTGGGGGGGACAGCTGAAGCTTTCTTT. Its protein is CASSLKLGGTAEAFF.

This rearrangement joins TRBV4-1 to TRBJ1-1; 8 nucleotides match TRBD1. J lost 1 base, V lost 7 bases, and 11 bases had no gene match. The CDR3 consists of 16 residues. Germline CDR1 and CDR2: MGHRA and YSYEKL. CDR3 region: CASNPTGALPNTEAFF. The CDR3 region has the DNA TGCGCCAGCAACCCGACAGGGGCCCTACCGAACACTGAAGCTTTCTTT.

This chain connects TRBV19 to TRBJ2-2; 7 bases line up with TRBD1. The CDR3 totals 15 residues. V lost 9 bases and J lost 1; bases outside the gene matches: 8. CDR1 and CDR2 (germline): LNHDA, SQIVND (reference sequence). The CDR3 DNA reads as TGTGCCAGCGGTTCGGACAGGAGGAACACCGGGGAGCTGTTTTTT. It specifies CASGSDRRNTGELFF.

This clonotype was detected a few times. The chain employs TRBV5-1 and TRBJ2-1; 9 bases map to TRBD1. This CDR3 is built from 14 residues. Germline assignment: CDR1 SGHRS and CDR2 YFSETQ. The junction had 8 bases not matched to a gene; V was cut back by 5 bases and J by 8 bases. This CDR3 is CASRWDREFHEQFF. DNA of the CDR3: TGCGCCAGCAGATGGGACAGGGAGTTCCATGAGCAGTTCTTC.

This clonotype has a handful of counts. This chain connects TRBV10-3 to TRBJ2-2; D remains ambiguous. The V end lost 6 bases, the J end lost 2 bases, and 16 bases lay between the germline ends. CDR1 is ENHRY, CDR2 SYGVKD, per germline. CDR3 length: 16 amino acids. CDR3 protein: CAISALPPVNTGELFF. CDR3 sequence (DNA): TGTGCCATCAGCGCCCTCCCCCCTGTAAACACCGGGGAGCTGTTTTTT.

The chain carries TRBV7-9 and TRBJ2-7; 8 nucleotides align to TRBD1. Germline V CDR1 and CDR2: SEHNR, FQNEAQ (reference sequence). The CDR3 consists of 17 residues. V was pared by 4 bases and J by 2 bases, with 13 bases of the junction left unmatched. CDR3 nucleotides: TGTGCCAGCAGCTCCATCATGGGACAGGATCTCACCTACGAGCAGTACTTC. Its translation: CASSSIMGQDLTYEQYF.

In this sample, this clonotype turned up a few times. V gene TRBV7-9 combines with J gene TRBJ2-1; D not resolved. Germline-derived CDR1 and CDR2 are SEHNR and FQNEAQ (reference sequence). The V end lost 1 base, the J end lost 4 bases, and 11 bases lay between the germline ends. This CDR3 contains 15 residues. Here the CDR3 reads CASSLGTVLYNEQFF. The CDR3 DNA reads as TGTGCCAGCAGCTTAGGTACAGTCCTATACAATGAGCAGTTCTTC. The complete variable domain, with remaining parts taken from reference TRBV7-9 and TRBJ2-1, reads DTGVSQNPRHKITKRGQNVTFRCDPISEHNRLYWYRQTLGQGPEFLTYFQNEAQLEKSRLLSDRFSAERPKGSFSTLEIQRTEQGDSAMYLCASSLGTVLYNEQFFGPGTRLTVL.

The J gene is TRBJ2-7, the V gene TRBV19; D gene unclear. The V gene lost 2 bases and the J gene lost 7 bases, with 12 bases spanning the gap. This CDR3 region has 13 residues. Germline loops: CDR1 LNHDA, CDR2 SQIVND (reference sequence). CDR3 in amino acids: CASSILHRREQYF. The CDR3, as DNA: TGTGCCAGTAGTATACTCCATCGACGGGAGCAGTACTTC.

The V and J genes are TRBV7-3 and TRBJ1-2, with D possibly matching TRBD1 (5 bases). The CDR3 loop spans 14 amino acids. V lost 2 bases and J 4 bases, leaving 11 bases between the germline ends. Germline V CDR1 and CDR2: SGHTA, FQGTGA. As DNA, the CDR3 is TGTGCCAGCAGCTTATGGGGGGAACCCTATGGCTACACCTTC. Amino acid sequence: CASSLWGEPYGYTF.

Here the CDR3 DNA reads TGTGCCACCAGTGATCCACGGGAACGGGAGACCCAGTACTTC. It specifies CATSDPRERETQYF. The rearrangement joins TRBV24-1 to TRBJ2-5, with TRBD2 as a possible D gene (5 bases). V was trimmed by 3 bases and J by 5 bases, leaving 12 bases between them. The CDR3 is 14 amino acids. Germline loops: CDR1 KGHDR, CDR2 SFDVKD.

The genes are TRBV5-5 and TRBJ2-7; no clear D. This CDR3 comprises 12 residues. Germline values: CDR1 SGHKS, CDR2 YYEKEE (reference sequence). The V and J ends lost 3 bases and 10 bases respectively, with 14 bases between them. The CDR3 region is CASSSARSKQYF. The DNA of the CDR3 is TGTGCCAGCAGCTCAGCCAGGTCAAAACAGTACTTC.

This clonotype was seen a few times. The rearrangement links TRBV18 to TRBJ1-4; TRBD1 aligns across 8 bases. This CDR3 region has 15 residues. Germline V gene sequence: CDR1 KGHSH, CDR2 LQKENI. Trimming at V came to 2 bases and at J to 5 bases, leaving 4 bases not matched to a gene. The CDR3 spells CASSPGQGLNEKLFF. The CDR3 DNA reads TGTGCCAGCTCACCAGGACAGGGCCTAAATGAAAAACTGTTTTTT.

This rearrangement joins TRBV11-1 to TRBJ1-2; the match to TRBD1 covers 7 bases. The V segment lost 5 bases and the J segment 4 bases; nucleotides outside the gene matches: 10. CDR1 is SGHAT and CDR2 is FQDESV in the germline V gene (reference sequence). The CDR3 runs to 15 residues. CDR3: CASSPTRDSLYGYTF. In nucleotides, the CDR3 is TGTGCCAGCAGCCCGACCCGGGACAGCCTCTATGGCTACACCTTC.

In this sample, this clonotype turned up a few times. Without the conserved terminal phenylalanine or tryptophan, this CDR3 likely stems from a read error. It is unclear where the CDR3 begins or ends on the DNA, so no DNA is shown, and the CDR3 is as TCRdb lists it. The V call is TRBV15, the J call TRBJ1-1. Per the germline V gene, CDR1 is LNHNV and CDR2 is YYDKDF (reference sequence). The CDR3 is 12 residues long, ends included. CDR3 protein: CATSRDSVGIFV.

This clonotype was recorded at least ten times. This chain links TRBV5-1 with TRBJ2-3; 8 bases agree with TRBD2. CDR3 size: 15 residues. Germline loops: CDR1 SGHRS, CDR2 YFSETQ. After removal of 0 bases from V and 5 bases from J, the junction contained 5 bases not matched to a gene. The CDR3 DNA reads as TGCGCCAGCAGCTTGGTTAGCGGGGACGGAGATACGCAGTATTTT. Protein product: CASSLVSGDGDTQYF.

This clonotype was recorded at least ten times. This chain links TRBV7-3 with TRBJ1-6, with TRBD1 matching 11 bases. J gave up 9 bases and V 0 bases, and 4 bases lay outside the gene matches. Germline V CDR1 and CDR2: SGHTA, FQGTGA. This CDR3 has 16 residues. The CDR3 DNA sequence: TGTGCCAGCAGCTTAACCGGACAGGGGGCCGGTTCACCCCTCCACTTT. Its translation is CASSLTGQGAGSPLHF. Combining the CDR3 with reference TRBV7-3 and TRBJ1-6 gives the whole variable domain GAGVSQTPSNKVTEKGKYVELRCDPISGHTALYWYRQSLGQGPEFLIYFQGTGAADDSGLPNDRFFAVRPEGSVSTLKIQRTERGDSAVYLCASSLTGQGAGSPLHFGNGTRLTVT.

This clonotype was picked up a small number of times. The chain combines TRBV15 with TRBJ1-5; D might be TRBD1 (5 bases). The germline V and J ends were trimmed by 5 bases and 1 base, with 12 bases remaining between them. Germline values: CDR1 LNHNV, CDR2 YYDKDF (reference sequence). This CDR3 has 15 residues. For the CDR3, the DNA is TGTGCCACCAGCCCCCGCGGGGGAAGCAATCAGCCCCAGCATTTT. Translating it yields CATSPRGGSNQPQHF.

The rearrangement uses TRBV4-2 and TRBJ2-7; D is ambiguous. Germline CDR1 reads LGHNA; CDR2 reads YNFKEQ. V was shortened by 0 bases and J by 2 bases, with 17 bases between the two germline ends. CDR3 length: 17 residues. CDR3 DNA: TGTGCCAGCAGCCAAGATAGGCCCCCGGATGGAACCTACGAGCAGTACTTC. Protein product: CASSQDRPPDGTYEQYF.

This chain connects TRBV12-3 or TRBV12-4 to TRBJ1-2; TRBD1 is a possible D gene (6 bases). The CDR3 has 12 amino acids. Trimming removed 7 bases from V and 12 bases from J, with 18 bases in between. This chain's CDR3 is CASTFSTGRHTF. The DNA for the CDR3 is TGTGCCAGCACCTTCTCGACAGGCCGTCACACCTTC.

The V and J genes are TRBV7-2 and TRBJ1-2; no clear D gene. Trimming stripped 4 bases from V and 4 bases from J, with 10 bases between. CDR1 and CDR2 from the germline V gene are SGHTA and FQGNSA. CDR3 length equals 13 residues. DNA of the CDR3: TGTGCCAGCAGCTCCGCGGCCGGCTATGGCTACACCTTC. Its protein is CASSSAAGYGYTF.